This record covers a single TCR beta chain. The target of this receptor is not known. No clone much larger than this one lies a single base away; base qualities are absent. This specimen belongs to a study of T-cell reconstitution after alpha-beta-depleted transplantation in children (dated by TCRdb to about 2016). Study-wide context: Using TCR repertoire profiling, the study quantitatively followed how T-cell immune reconstitution unfolded in children after TCRalphabeta/CD19-depleted allogeneic hematopoietic cell transplantation. Broader findings and caveats from the paper: Hyperexpanded clone frequencies declined over subsequent months; after one year, T-cell counts and TCRbeta diversity were mostly attributed to newly produced T cells. The high TCRbeta diversity at day 60 in some patients was ascribed to recipient T cells and intrathymic progenitors that had survived conditioning. Apparently early alphabetaT-cell count recovery about two months after transplant reportedly relied on only several hundred rapidly expanded clones derived from non-depleted graft cells.

Libraries were constructed by PCR. The listed sequencing device is Illumina HiSeq 2500. Molecular barcoding was employed in the preparation of TCR libraries, with unique molecular identifiers being used to normalize TCRbeta repertoire quantification. TCRdb itself trimmed the public reads at Q25 with fastp, ran MiXCR and retained productive beta chains. Entries that share a CDR3 protein sequence are merged under the most common genes and DNA. The sample data list some 600,000 distinct CDR3 sequences, and about an eighth of these were observed just once. Approximately 2% of the sample is in the top ten clones. V is reduced by 3 bases and J by 11 bases, leaving a spacing of 17 bases between them. The CDR3 runs 13 amino acids, cysteine and phenylalanine included. Only the CDR3 part of the read is kept: 39 bases, read in frame from the first base. According to the germline V gene, CDR1 reads SGHAT and CDR2 reads FQNNGV.

Taken with the paper, the label for treatment or condition translates to: allogeneic hematopoietic cell transplantation with graft depleted of TCRalphabeta T cells and CD19 B cells. Transplant recipients were children who received TCRalphabeta/CD19-depleted allogeneic hematopoietic cell grafts. This material consisted of PBMCs, mostly from graft donor cells, taken 360 days after TCRalphabeta/CD19-depleted stem cell transplant. The receptor was derived from a male patient younger than 18 who had a stem cell transplant for acute myeloid leukemia, so the T cells may come from the graft donor. The rearrangement combines TRBV11-2 with TRBJ2-7; the D match is possibly TRBD1 or TRBD2, with 5 bases aligned in each. The CDR3: CASSLGTILPEYF. Read as DNA, the sequence is TGTGCCAGCAGCTTGGGGACCATACTCCCGGAGTACTTC.